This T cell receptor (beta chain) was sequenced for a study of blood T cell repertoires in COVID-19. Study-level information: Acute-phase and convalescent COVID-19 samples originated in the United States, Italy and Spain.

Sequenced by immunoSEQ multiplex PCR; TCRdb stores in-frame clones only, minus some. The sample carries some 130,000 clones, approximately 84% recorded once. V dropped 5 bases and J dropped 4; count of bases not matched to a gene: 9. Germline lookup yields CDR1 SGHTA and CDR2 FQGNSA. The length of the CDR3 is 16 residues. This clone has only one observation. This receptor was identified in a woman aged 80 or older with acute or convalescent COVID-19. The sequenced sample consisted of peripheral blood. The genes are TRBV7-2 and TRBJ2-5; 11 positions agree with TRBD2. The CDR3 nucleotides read TGTGCCAGCAGCCTGAGGGTTAGCGGGGGGGTAGAGACCCAGTACTTC. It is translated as CASSLRVSGGVETQYF.